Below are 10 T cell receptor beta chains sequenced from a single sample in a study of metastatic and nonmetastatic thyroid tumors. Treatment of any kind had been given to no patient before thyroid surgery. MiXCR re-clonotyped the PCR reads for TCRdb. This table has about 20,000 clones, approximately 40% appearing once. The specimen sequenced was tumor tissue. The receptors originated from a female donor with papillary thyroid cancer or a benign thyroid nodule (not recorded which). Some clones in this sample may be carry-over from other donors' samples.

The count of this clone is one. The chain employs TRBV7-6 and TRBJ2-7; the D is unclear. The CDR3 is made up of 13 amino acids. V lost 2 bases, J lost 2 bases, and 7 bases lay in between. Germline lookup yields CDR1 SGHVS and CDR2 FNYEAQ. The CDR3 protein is CASSLKLTYEQYF. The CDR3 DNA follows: TGTGCCAGCAGCTTAAAGCTTACCTACGAGCAGTACTTC.

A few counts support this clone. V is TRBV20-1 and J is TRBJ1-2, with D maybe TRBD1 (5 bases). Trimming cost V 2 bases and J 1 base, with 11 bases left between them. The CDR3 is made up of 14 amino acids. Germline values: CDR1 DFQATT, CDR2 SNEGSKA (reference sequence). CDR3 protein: CSARITTDNYGYTF. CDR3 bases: TGCAGTGCTAGAATAACGACAGATAACTATGGCTACACCTTC.

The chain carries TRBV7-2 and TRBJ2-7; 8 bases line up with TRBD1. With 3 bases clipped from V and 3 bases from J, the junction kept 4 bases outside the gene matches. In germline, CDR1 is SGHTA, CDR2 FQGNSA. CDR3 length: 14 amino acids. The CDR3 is CASSLGQANYEQYF. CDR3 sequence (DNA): TGTGCCAGCAGCTTGGGACAGGCCAACTACGAGCAGTACTTC.

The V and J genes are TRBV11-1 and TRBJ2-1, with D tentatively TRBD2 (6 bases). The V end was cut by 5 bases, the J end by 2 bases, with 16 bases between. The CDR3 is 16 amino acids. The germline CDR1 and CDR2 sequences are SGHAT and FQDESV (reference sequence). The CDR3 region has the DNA TGTGCCAGCAGCCCCTCATATAGCGGAACCTACAATGAGCAGTTCTTC. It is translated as CASSPSYSGTYNEQFF.

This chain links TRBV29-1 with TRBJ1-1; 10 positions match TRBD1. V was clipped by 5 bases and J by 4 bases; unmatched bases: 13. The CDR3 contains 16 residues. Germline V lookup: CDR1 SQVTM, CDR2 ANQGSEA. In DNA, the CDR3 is TGCAGCGTTAGCAAATTGGACAGGGGGAAGTCCACTGAAGCTTTCTTT. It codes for CSVSKLDRGKSTEAFF.

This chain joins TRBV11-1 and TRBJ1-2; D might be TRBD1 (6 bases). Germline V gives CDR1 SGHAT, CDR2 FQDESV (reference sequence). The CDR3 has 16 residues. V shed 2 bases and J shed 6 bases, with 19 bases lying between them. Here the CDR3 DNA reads TGTGCCAGCAGCTTACAGGACAGACCGCCCCGGAATGGCTACACCTTC. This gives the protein CASSLQDRPPRNGYTF. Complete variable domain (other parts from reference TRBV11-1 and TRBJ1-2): EAEVAQSPRYKITEKSQAVAFWCDPISGHATLYWYRQILGQGPELLVQFQDESVVDDSQLPKDRFSAERLKGVDSTLKIQPAELGDSAMYLCASSLQDRPPRNGYTFGSGTRLTVV.

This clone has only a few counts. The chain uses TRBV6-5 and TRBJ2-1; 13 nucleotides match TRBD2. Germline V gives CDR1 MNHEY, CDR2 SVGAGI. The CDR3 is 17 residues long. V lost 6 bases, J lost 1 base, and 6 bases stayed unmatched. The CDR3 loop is CASRVGTSGDSYNEQFF. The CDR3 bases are TGTGCCAGCAGGGTAGGGACTAGCGGGGATTCCTACAATGAGCAGTTCTTC.

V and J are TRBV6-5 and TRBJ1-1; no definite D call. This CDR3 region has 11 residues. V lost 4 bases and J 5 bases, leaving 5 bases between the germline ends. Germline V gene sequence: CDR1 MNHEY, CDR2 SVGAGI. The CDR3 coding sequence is TGTGCCAGCAGTTTCGTTACTGAAGCTTTCTTT. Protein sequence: CASSFVTEAFF.

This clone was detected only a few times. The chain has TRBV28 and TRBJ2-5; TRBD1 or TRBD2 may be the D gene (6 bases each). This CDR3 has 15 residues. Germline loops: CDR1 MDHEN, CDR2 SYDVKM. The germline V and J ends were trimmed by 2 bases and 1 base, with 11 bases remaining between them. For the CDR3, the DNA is TGTGCCAGCAGTTTACGGAGGGACATCCAAGAGACCCAGTACTTC. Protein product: CASSLRRDIQETQYF.

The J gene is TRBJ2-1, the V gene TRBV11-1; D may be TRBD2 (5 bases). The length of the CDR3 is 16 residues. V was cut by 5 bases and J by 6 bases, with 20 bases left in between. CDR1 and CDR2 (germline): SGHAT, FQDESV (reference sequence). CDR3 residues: CASSPSRASGRNEQFF. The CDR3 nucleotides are TGTGCCAGCAGCCCCTCGAGGGCCAGCGGCCGCAATGAGCAGTTCTTC.